This T cell receptor beta chain emerged from a study of radiation and T cells in renal cell carcinoma (dated by TCRdb to 2020 to 2021). For context, the study as a whole: The samples were obtained from a clinical trial, where primary renal cell carcinomas were treated with 15 Gy stereotactic body radiation therapy and then removed by nephrectomy 4 weeks afterward. A total of some 51 samples underwent TCR beta sequencing, made up of some 26 tumors and about 27 peripheral blood samples. Across all 53 samples, 4,016,671 unique CDR3 nucleotide sequences encoding 2,658,974 unique CDR3 amino acid sequences were identified. Study-wide findings and limitations: Top tumor clonotypes rose in blood from baseline to 2 weeks post-radiation, then contracted by 4 weeks, suggesting transient expansion of tumor-resident clones. Because pretreatment tumor biopsies were not available, the baseline intratumoral presence of clonotypes could not be determined. The single-armed trial design could not address effects of radiation dose or scheduling on the TCR repertoire. Changes in the blood repertoire were not tracked past 4 weeks after treatment.

TCR beta libraries were generated from genomic DNA with the immunoSEQ kit, following the manufacturer's recommendations. For library preparation, a first multiplex PCR was performed with proprietary primers, followed by a second PCR in which unique barcodes were added, and bead cleanups were performed after each round. Each sample batch included a kit-provided positive control reaction and a negative control reaction. The final libraries underwent checking on an Agilent 4200 TapeStation D1000 ScreenTape, volumetric pooling, and quantification by qPCR. Sequencing was performed on an Illumina NextSeq500 with a MidOutput 150-cycle cartridge, and 156 Read1 and 15 Index1 cycles were run with kit custom primers. The pooled library was loaded at around 1.1 pM with approximately 18% PhiX control spiked in. From the authors' description of their analysis: Vendor-processed data were analyzed in R, and a clonotype was defined as all T cells sharing the same CDR3 nucleotide sequence. For clone abundance analyses, frequencies were normalized to the 10,000 most abundant clones per sample. Public T cell clones, which averaged fewer than five per sample, were excluded before analysis. Tumor-enriched and baseline blood-enriched clonotypes were defined by at least a 32-fold difference in abundance between compartments. A beta-binomial differential abundance model was used to identify clonotypes that were expanded or contracted between blood time points. Tumor-blood repertoire similarity was measured with the Baroni-Urbani and Buser coefficient, and groups were compared using two-tailed Wilcoxon tests in R. TCRdb carries this immuneACCESS record with in-frame sequences only. Its versions omit some clonotypes, under half of them owing to an unresolved V gene in the studies checked, with the rest unexplained. That table gives V, J and clone size, and the DNA gave D and trimming. The sample records tens of thousands of clones, roughly 72% of which are singletons. The leading ten clones occupy roughly 7% of the sample.

As for this clone: The antigen it binds to is not known. No clone much larger than this one lies a single base away; base qualities are absent.

The meaning of the sample's time point label: blood 2 weeks post-SBRT. The treatment or condition label for this specimen denotes: 15 Gy SBRT to primary tumor, nephrectomy 4 weeks later. To follow tumor-enriched clonotypes, peripheral blood was collected serially from radiation-treated patients at baseline and again at 2 weeks and 4 weeks after SBRT. All patients had renal cell carcinoma with clear cell pathology. Genomic DNA for TCR sequencing was prepared using the QIAamp DNA Blood Mini Kit (Qiagen). The analyses included just those samples that passed every quality control check. This specimen consisted of blood, obtained from a patient whose treatment included radiotherapy and nephrectomy. The receptor was isolated from a man between 60 and 75 years old with renal cell carcinoma.

The CDR3 region: CASSPEMNTEAFF. The DNA sequence is TGTGCCAGCTCACCAGAAATGAACACTGAAGCTTTCTTT. The chain is made from TRBV18 and TRBJ1-1; the D gene assignment is ambiguous. From the germline V gene, CDR1 is KGHSH and CDR2 is LQKENI. Its CDR3 holds 13 amino acids, cysteine through phenylalanine. This entry keeps only the CDR3 DNA: 39 bases, framed from base 1. Trimming at the junction amounts to 2 bases on V and 0 bases on J, and the germline ends lie 4 bases apart. The CDR3 plus the reference TRBV18 and TRBJ1-1 genes for the other parts give the full variable domain: NAGVMQNPRHLVRRRGQEARLRCSPMKGHSHVYWYRQLPEEGLKFMVYLQKENIIDESGMPKERFSAEFPKEGPSILRIQQVVRGDSAAYFCASSPEMNTEAFFGQGTRLTVV.